This T cell receptor beta chain was profiled in a study of blood T cell repertoires in COVID-19. The CDR3 sequence is 15 residues long. Germline lookup yields CDR1 MDHEN and CDR2 SYDVKM. V was cut by 4 bases and J by 4 bases, with 17 bases left in between. This clone appeared a few times. Generated by immunoSEQ multiplex PCR, the TCRdb table keeps only in-frame clones and is missing some. The repertoire holds 40,000 to 50,000 clones, with around 90% as singletons. This TCR came from a human donor in a cohort sampled during active COVID-19. The chain couples TRBV28 to TRBJ2-7; maybe TRBD1 (7 bases). The sequenced sample consisted of peripheral blood. The CDR3 sequence: CASSYRSQGRYEQYF. CDR3 sequence (DNA): TGTGCCAGCAGTTATAGGTCACAGGGGAGGTACGAGCAGTACTTC.